The present T cell receptor beta chain was sequenced within a study of cytomegalovirus exposure and HLA in healthy donors. V was cut by 1 base and J by 2 bases, with 6 bases left in between. The CDR3 has 14 residues. Germline CDR1 reads SGHTA; CDR2 reads FQGNSA. Primers for the PCR totalled 60 Vbeta and 13 Jbeta. Using immunoSEQ multiplex PCR, the repertoire was profiled, and TCRdb retains in-frame clones only, with some absent. The sample yields about 160,000 clones, 70% to 80% seen once. The rearrangement links TRBV7-2 to TRBJ1-3; D ambiguous. The sequenced sample was PBMCs. This TCR was recovered from a man aged 60 to 75 in good health and CMV-seronegative. As DNA, the CDR3 is TGTGCCAGCAGCTTAGGTAGCCCTGGAAACACCATATATTTT. Translation: CASSLGSPGNTIYF.